This T cell receptor beta chain comes out of a study of blood T cell repertoires in COVID-19. This table comes from immunoSEQ multiplex PCR, and its TCRdb copy is limited to in-frame clones, with some not included. The sample includes approximately 50,000 clones, less than 90% of them seen just once. The receptor comes from a human donor in a cohort sampled during active COVID-19. Specimen: peripheral blood.

As DNA, the CDR3 is TGCGCCACCTCCGCTGGGGGGTCTGGGAACACTGAAGCTTTCTTT. Its translation: CATSAGGSGNTEAFF. The chain couples TRBV4-1 to TRBJ1-1, with D perhaps matching TRBD1 (5 bases). The CDR3 has 15 amino acids. V was cut by 10 bases and J by 1 base, with 19 bases left in between. CDR1 and CDR2 (germline): MGHRA, YSYEKL.